This T cell receptor (beta chain) was documented in a study of identical twins. General observations from the study: Twins' surplus sharing was weaker for beta out-of-frame sequences. Diverse VJ usage suggested most zero-insertion clonotypes were not invariant T cells.

Germline V gene lookup returns CDR1 ENHRY and CDR2 SYGVKD. The CDR3 spans 17 residues. V was pared by 6 bases and J by 2 bases, with 7 bases of the junction left unmatched. TCRdb called the 5' RACE reads again in MiXCR, with one record for every CDR3 protein. The sample contains 240,000 or so distinct CDR3 sequences, 10% of which appear only once. The table lists this clonotype with many counts. Its antigen remains unidentified. Sequenced: memory T cells sorted from blood. This clonotype originated in a man aged 45-65 years in good health. The V gene is TRBV10-3, the J gene TRBJ2-2, with TRBD1 matching 12 bases. The CDR3 protein is CAIRDPGQGANTGELFF. As DNA, the CDR3 is TGTGCCATCAGGGACCCGGGACAGGGGGCAAACACCGGGGAGCTGTTTTTT.